The 8 T cell receptor beta chains below were found in one sample sequenced in a study of blood T cell repertoires in COVID-19. The protocol was immunoSEQ multiplex PCR, while the TCRdb copy is restricted to in-frame clones and leaves out a portion. The table includes a few hundred thousand clones, about 88% detected once. The sample taken for sequencing was PBMCs or T cells enriched from blood (not recorded which). The source of these receptors is a woman aged 30 to 39 who had recovered from COVID-19.

This clone was counted a few times. The chain carries TRBV6-5 and TRBJ1-2; D ambiguous. CDR3 length equals 13 residues. V shed 5 bases and J shed 5 bases, with 12 bases lying between them. The germline gives CDR1 MNHEY, CDR2 SVGAGI. This CDR3 reads CASSPDLRYGYTF. The CDR3 DNA reads TGTGCCAGCAGTCCCGACTTGAGGTATGGCTACACCTTC.

The genes are TRBV6-1 and TRBJ1-1; the D gene is possibly TRBD1 (6 bases). V was clipped by 2 bases and J by 0 bases, with 10 bases between them. Germline V CDR1 and CDR2: MNHNS, SASEGT. The CDR3 has 15 amino acids. The CDR3 DNA reads as TGTGCCAGCAGTGAATTCGGGGGGCTGAACACTGAAGCTTTCTTT. Translated: CASSEFGGLNTEAFF.

This clone came up a few times. The genes are TRBV19 and TRBJ1-5; D gene unclear. V shed 3 bases and J shed 5 bases, with 17 bases lying between them. Germline loops: CDR1 LNHDA, CDR2 SQIVND (reference sequence). The CDR3 totals 16 residues. CDR3 in amino acids: CASSINGESGYQPQHF. CDR3 in DNA: TGTGCCAGTAGTATTAATGGGGAGAGTGGGTATCAGCCCCAGCATTTT. Drawing the rest from reference TRBV19 and TRBJ1-5, the complete variable domain is DGGITQSPKYLFRKEGQNVTLSCEQNLNHDAMYWYRQDPGQGLRLIYYSQIVNDFQKGDIAEGYSVSREKKESFPLTVTSAQKNPTAFYLCASSINGESGYQPQHFGDGTRLSIL.

The genes are TRBV7-6 and TRBJ2-1; 7 bases align to TRBD2. CDR1 and CDR2 from the germline V gene are SGHVS and FNYEAQ. With 4 bases clipped from V and 3 bases from J, the junction kept 3 bases outside the gene matches. The CDR3 is 14 amino acids. The CDR3 DNA reads TGTGCCAGCAGCTATGGGGGGGGCTACAATGAGCAGTTCTTC. Translation: CASSYGGGYNEQFF.

This clone was recorded only once. The genes are TRBV10-2 and TRBJ1-2, with TRBD1 as a possible D gene (5 bases). Germline values: CDR1 WSHSY, CDR2 SAAADI. V dropped 5 bases and J dropped 8 bases, with 12 bases sitting between them. CDR3 size: 12 residues. CDR3 amino acids: CASSFQGGGYTF. CDR3 coding DNA: TGCGCCAGCAGTTTCCAGGGAGGGGGCTACACCTTC.

The J gene is TRBJ2-7, the V gene TRBV19; D remains ambiguous. Trimming left V 7 bases short and J 7 bases short, with 23 bases between. The CDR3 runs 15 residues. The germline gives CDR1 LNHDA, CDR2 SQIVND (reference sequence). CDR3: CASISRMRHLREQYF. CDR3 nucleotide sequence: TGTGCCAGTATTTCCCGCATGAGACATTTACGAGAGCAGTACTTC.

The gene calls are TRBV4-1 and TRBJ2-3, with 8 bases lining up with TRBD2. Germline V gene lookup returns CDR1 MGHRA and CDR2 YSYEKL. V trimming: 0 bases; J trimming: 6 bases; junction bases outside the gene matches: 8. The CDR3 extends over 16 amino acids. The CDR3 here is CASSQDEAGARDTQYF. The CDR3 DNA reads as TGCGCCAGCAGCCAAGACGAAGCGGGAGCACGGGATACGCAGTATTTT.

This chain joins TRBV11-1 and TRBJ2-3; D possibly corresponds to TRBD2 (5 bases). Germline V gene sequence: CDR1 SGHAT, CDR2 FQDESV (reference sequence). V lost 5 bases and J 5 bases, leaving 20 bases between the germline ends. The CDR3 covers 16 residues. CDR3 in DNA: TGTGCCAGCAGCGCTCGACTGGCGGGCCACAAAGATACGCAGTATTTT. Translation gives CASSARLAGHKDTQYF. The variable domain in full, with the rest retrieved from reference TRBV11-1 and TRBJ2-3, is EAEVAQSPRYKITEKSQAVAFWCDPISGHATLYWYRQILGQGPELLVQFQDESVVDDSQLPKDRFSAERLKGVDSTLKIQPAELGDSAMYLCASSARLAGHKDTQYFGPGTRLTVL.